The 32 T cell receptor beta chains reported below all come from one sample, sequenced in a study of response to subunit inactivated influenza vaccine. Each CDR3 protein gets one entry after TCRdb re-called the RT-PCR reads with MiXCR. The sample lists approximately 500,000 distinct CDR3 sequences, over 10% occurring once. The sample consisted of PBMCs from blood, taken more than 35 days after vaccination. Every receptor here comes from a middle-aged man who received an inactivated influenza vaccine.

The table lists this clonotype with a few counts. The CDR3 coding sequence is TGCGCCAGCACCAAAGCGGGAGTAAATAGGAATGAGCAGTTCTTC. Amino acids: CASTKAGVNRNEQFF. The chain is built from TRBV23-1 and TRBJ2-1; 8 bases are shared with TRBD2. TRBV23-1 is noted as an ORF with a role that remains uncertain. This CDR3 comprises 15 residues. V lost 7 bases, J lost 7 bases, and 12 bases stayed unmatched.

This clonotype has a count of ten or more. The chain employs TRBV18 and TRBJ2-7; 7 bases fit TRBD2. CDR1 is KGHSH, CDR2 LQKENI, per germline. CDR3 size: 14 residues. V lost 8 bases, J lost 0 bases, and 7 bases stayed unmatched. CDR3 protein: CASSPASGSYEQYF. In nucleotides, the CDR3 is TGTGCCAGCAGCCCGGCTAGCGGCTCCTACGAGCAGTACTTC.

Only a few counts were recorded for this clonotype. V is TRBV5-1 and J is TRBJ1-1, with a tentative D call TRBD1 (5 bases). Trimming took off 4 bases at V and 2 bases at J, with 18 bases between the two ends. This CDR3 spans 16 amino acids. Germline V gene lookup returns CDR1 SGHRS and CDR2 YFSETQ. In DNA, the CDR3 is TGCGCCAGCAGCAGACAGTGGGATGGGATTAACACTGAAGCTTTCTTT. Protein product: CASSRQWDGINTEAFF.

In this sample, this clonotype turned up a few times. The chain carries TRBV4-3 and TRBJ2-7, with 8 bases aligning to TRBD2. The V gene end was trimmed by 3 bases and the J gene end by 0 bases; junction bases not matched to a gene: 7. There are 16 residues in the CDR3. Germline loops: CDR1 LGHNA, CDR2 YSLEER. This chain's CDR3 is CASSQSTTSVSYEQYF. In DNA form, the CDR3 reads TGCGCCAGCAGCCAGAGTACGACTAGCGTCTCCTACGAGCAGTACTTC.

The chain is built from TRBV6-2 or TRBV6-3 and TRBJ2-7, with D perhaps TRBD1 (6 bases). Germline V gene data show CDR1 as MNHEY and CDR2 as SVGEGT. V was pared by 6 bases and J by 6 bases, with 18 bases between. CDR3 length: 14 amino acids. The CDR3 nucleotides read TGTGCCAGCAGACCGCCACAGGGCTCGGGCGAGCAGTACTTC. This encodes CASRPPQGSGEQYF.

There are a few counts of this clonotype. V and J are TRBV12-3 or TRBV12-4 and TRBJ1-3; TRBD1 agrees at 7 bases. J lost 4 bases, V lost 5 bases, and 11 bases had no gene match. The CDR3 contains 16 residues. The CDR3 DNA follows: TGTGCCAGCAGTCCTACAGACAGGGTTTTAGGAAACACCATATATTTT. Amino acid sequence: CASSPTDRVLGNTIYF.

The chain couples TRBV11-2 to TRBJ2-3, with TRBD2 matching over 7 bases. V gave up 7 bases and J gave up 1 base; unmatched junction bases: 8. The CDR3 is 15 residues long. CDR1 is SGHAT, CDR2 FQNNGV, per germline. CDR3 coding DNA: TGTGCCAGCACCTCGCAGCGGGGAGGCACAGATACGCAGTATTTT. Amino acids: CASTSQRGGTDTQYF. The entire variable domain, with the rest obtained from reference TRBV11-2 and TRBJ2-3, is as follows: EAGVAQSPRYKIIEKRQSVAFWCNPISGHATLYWYQQILGQGPKLLIQFQNNGVVDDSQLPKDRFSAERLKGVDSTLKIQPAKLEDSAVYLCASTSQRGGTDTQYFGPGTRLTVL.

This clonotype turned up a few times. The V and J genes are TRBV15 and TRBJ1-6; D ambiguous. Germline V gene lookup returns CDR1 LNHNV and CDR2 YYDKDF (reference sequence). Trimming left V 5 bases short and J 7 bases short, with 6 bases between. CDR3 length: 12 residues. Here the CDR3 reads CATSVENSPLHF. Written as DNA, the CDR3 is TGTGCCACCAGCGTGGAAAATTCACCCCTCCACTTT.

This clonotype was found many times. The chain recombines TRBV4-3 with TRBJ2-7; weak D call: TRBD1 (6 bases). From germline, CDR1 is LGHNA and CDR2 YSLEER. The CDR3 contains 13 residues. Trimming took off 0 bases at V and 6 bases at J, with 9 bases between the two ends. CDR3 amino acids: CASSQEYRAEQYF. Here the CDR3 DNA reads TGCGCCAGCAGCCAAGAGTACAGGGCCGAGCAGTACTTC.

This sequence joins TRBV11-2 and TRBJ2-2; D gene unclear. CDR1 and CDR2 (germline): SGHAT, FQNNGV. The ends were cut back, 2 bases at V and 4 bases at J, with 20 bases in the middle. The CDR3 has 18 residues. This CDR3 reads CASSLNKASRVFTGELFF. CDR3 DNA: TGTGCCAGCAGCTTAAATAAGGCGAGTCGAGTTTTCACCGGGGAGCTGTTTTTT. Complete variable domain (other parts from reference TRBV11-2 and TRBJ2-2): EAGVAQSPRYKIIEKRQSVAFWCNPISGHATLYWYQQILGQGPKLLIQFQNNGVVDDSQLPKDRFSAERLKGVDSTLKIQPAKLEDSAVYLCASSLNKASRVFTGELFFGEGSRLTVL.

The gene calls are TRBV6-2 or TRBV6-3 and TRBJ2-1, with D possibly TRBD2 on 7 matching bases. The germline V gene encodes CDR1 MNHEY and CDR2 SVGEGT. The CDR3 has 18 residues. Trimming pared 4 bases from V and 5 bases from J, leaving 24 bases between. CDR3 DNA sequence: TGTGCCAGCAGTTGGGGGCGGGGGCAAATCAGACTCGACAATGAGCAGTTCTTC. It encodes CASSWGRGQIRLDNEQFF.

The V and J genes are TRBV12-3 or TRBV12-4 and TRBJ2-2, with D maybe TRBD2 (5 bases). Deletions cut 6 bases from V and 5 bases from J, with 7 bases between. The CDR3 totals 12 residues. For the CDR3, the DNA is TGTGCCAGCAGACTAGAGACCGGGGAGCTGTTTTTT. This sequence encodes CASRLETGELFF.

The chain recombines TRBV7-6 with TRBJ1-1; D is undetermined. Germline CDR1 SGHVS, CDR2 FNYEAQ. This CDR3 contains 15 residues. The V end lost 0 bases, the J end lost 3 bases, and 11 bases lay between the germline ends. The CDR3 sequence: CASSLARTAYTEAFF. The DNA for the CDR3 is TGTGCCAGCAGCTTAGCGAGAACAGCGTACACTGAAGCTTTCTTT.

This clonotype has a handful of counts. The genes are TRBV7-2 and TRBJ2-3, with D possibly matching TRBD2 (5 bases). Trimming stripped 4 bases from V and 5 bases from J, with 10 bases between. This CDR3 spans 13 amino acids. Germline values: CDR1 SGHTA, CDR2 FQGNSA. Written as DNA, the CDR3 is TGTGCCAGCAGCTGGACTCCGGGAGATACGCAGTATTTT. Its protein is CASSWTPGDTQYF.

This clonotype turned up a few times. The CDR3 is CSARGQRGSYEQYF. CDR3 coding DNA: TGCAGTGCTAGAGGCCAGCGGGGCTCCTACGAGCAGTACTTC. V is TRBV20-1 and J is TRBJ2-7; 7 bases match TRBD2. From germline, CDR1 is DFQATT and CDR2 SNEGSKA (reference sequence). This CDR3 has 14 residues. V was clipped by 1 base and J by 0 bases; unmatched bases: 3.

In this sample, this clonotype turned up many times. The chain employs TRBV7-2 and TRBJ1-1, with TRBD1 matching 8 bases. Germline V CDR1 and CDR2: SGHTA, FQGNSA. The CDR3 covers 16 residues. V lost 4 bases and J lost 1; bases outside the gene matches: 8. The CDR3 here is CASSSQGGGANTEAFF. The CDR3 bases are TGTGCCAGCAGCTCACAGGGGGGCGGGGCGAACACTGAAGCTTTCTTT. The whole variable domain, remainder taken from reference TRBV7-2 and TRBJ1-1, is GAGVSQSPSNKVTEKGKDVELRCDPISGHTALYWYRQSLGQGLEFLIYFQGNSAPDKSGLPSDRFSAERTGGSVSTLTIQRTQQEDSAVYLCASSSQGGGANTEAFFGQGTRLTVV.

The V and J genes are TRBV11-2 and TRBJ1-4, with 8 bases lining up with TRBD1. Germline CDR1 and CDR2: SGHAT and FQNNGV. Losses at the gene ends were 3 bases for V and 4 bases for J; bases not matched to a gene: 4. The CDR3 loop spans 15 amino acids. The CDR3 reads CASSFLDRVNEKLFF. The CDR3 bases are TGTGCCAGCAGCTTCCTGGACAGGGTTAATGAAAAACTGTTTTTT.

The chain employs TRBV7-9 and TRBJ2-1; TRBD1 is a possible D gene (5 bases). The CDR3 length is 13 residues. V was trimmed by 2 bases and J by 4 bases, leaving 6 bases between them. Germline V gene sequence: CDR1 SEHNR, CDR2 FQNEAQ (reference sequence). CDR3 amino acids: CASSLWTYNEQFF. CDR3 DNA sequence: TGTGCCAGCAGCTTATGGACATACAATGAGCAGTTCTTC.

This clonotype was recorded at least ten times. The gene calls are TRBV7-9 and TRBJ1-2; D gene uncertain. V gave up 0 bases and J gave up 6 bases, with 8 bases separating them. The CDR3 sequence is 13 residues long. Germline CDR1 SEHNR, CDR2 FQNEAQ (reference sequence). For the CDR3, the DNA is TGTGCCAGCAGCTTAGCAGGATCGAATGGCTACACCTTC. Encoded protein: CASSLAGSNGYTF.

The V gene is TRBV28, the J gene TRBJ1-2, with D hard to call. The CDR3 covers 14 residues. Trimming took 6 bases from V and 2 from J, leaving 13 bases between them. Germline V gene data show CDR1 as MDHEN and CDR2 as SYDVKM. CDR3: CASREGRSNYGYTF. DNA of the CDR3: TGTGCCAGCAGGGAGGGAAGATCCAACTATGGCTACACCTTC.

The rearrangement joins TRBV5-1 to TRBJ1-3; maybe TRBD1 (5 bases). The germline V gene encodes CDR1 SGHRS and CDR2 YFSETQ. The CDR3 sequence is 16 residues long. V was shortened by 4 bases and J by 0 bases, with 14 bases between the two germline ends. CDR3 sequence (DNA): TGCGCCAGCAGCCCGACAGCGAGAACCTCTGGAAACACCATATATTTT. The encoded protein is CASSPTARTSGNTIYF.

This clonotype turned up a few times. J is TRBJ2-1 and V is TRBV5-6, with 7 bases fitting TRBD1. Germline CDR1 and CDR2: SGHDT and YYEEEE. This CDR3 contains 15 residues. Losses at the gene ends were 4 bases for V and 9 bases for J; bases not matched to a gene: 13. The CDR3 coding sequence is TGTGCCAGCAGCGTCCCGGGACAGCGATTGGGTGAGCAGTTCTTC. Its protein is CASSVPGQRLGEQFF. The complete variable domain, with remaining parts taken from reference TRBV5-6 and TRBJ2-1, reads DAGVTQSPTHLIKTRGQQVTLRCSPKSGHDTVSWYQQALGQGPQFIFQYYEEEERQRGNFPDRFSGHQFPNYSSELNVNALLLGDSALYLCASSVPGQRLGEQFFGPGTRLTVL.

This clonotype was observed a handful of times. This chain uses TRBV4-2 with TRBJ2-7; 10 bases are a match to TRBD1. Germline V gene data show CDR1 as LGHNA and CDR2 as YNFKEQ. The CDR3 covers 15 residues. V lost 3 bases to trimming and J lost 1 base; unmatched junction nucleotides: 3. The CDR3 DNA follows: TGTGCCAGCAGCCAGAGGACAGGGGGATCCTACGAGCAGTACTTC. Residues: CASSQRTGGSYEQYF.

The chain links TRBV20-1 to TRBJ2-4; 9 bases align to TRBD1. Germline V CDR1 and CDR2: DFQATT, SNEGSKA (reference sequence). The CDR3 sequence is 14 residues long. After removal of 4 bases from V and 8 bases from J, the junction contained 9 bases not matched to a gene. The CDR3 bases are TGCAGTGCTATCCCGGGACAGGGCCCCGACATTCAGTACTTC. It specifies CSAIPGQGPDIQYF.

The chain uses TRBV4-1 and TRBJ1-1; weak D call: TRBD1 (5 bases). The CDR3 runs to 15 residues. Germline V gene lookup returns CDR1 MGHRA and CDR2 YSYEKL. The V end was cut by 3 bases, the J end by 0 bases, with 11 bases between. The CDR3 coding sequence is TGCGCCAGCAGCCAGACAGTTGAGATGAACACTGAAGCTTTCTTT. Translated: CASSQTVEMNTEAFF.

This clonotype was seen only a few times. This chain links TRBV3-1 with TRBJ2-2; D possibly corresponds to TRBD2 (6 bases). This CDR3 is 15 amino acids long. CDR1 and CDR2 (germline): LGHDT, YNNKEL (reference sequence). V was cut by 6 bases and J by 4 bases, with 15 bases left in between. Here the CDR3 reads CASSTGTLGTGELFF. The CDR3 DNA sequence: TGTGCCAGCAGTACCGGGACTCTCGGCACCGGGGAGCTGTTTTTT.

This clonotype was counted many times. V and J are TRBV20-1 and TRBJ2-5; 12 bases are shared with TRBD2. Germline V lookup: CDR1 DFQATT, CDR2 SNEGSKA (reference sequence). J gave up 9 bases and V 0 bases, and 8 bases lay outside the gene matches. The CDR3 is 15 amino acids. The CDR3 DNA reads TGCAGTGCTAGAGACCCTAGCGGGGGGGCAAAGGCCCAGTACTTC. This gives the protein CSARDPSGGAKAQYF.

This clonotype was detected only a few times. This CDR3 is CSASSGTNYEQYF. CDR3 bases: TGCAGCGCCAGTTCCGGGACCAACTACGAGCAGTACTTC. The chain links TRBV29-1 to TRBJ2-7; TRBD1 or TRBD2 may be the D gene (5 bases each). V was pared by 7 bases and J by 3 bases, with 16 bases between. CDR1 is SQVTM and CDR2 is ANQGSEA in the germline V gene. This CDR3 contains 13 residues.

This sequence joins TRBV11-2 and TRBJ2-2; D possibly uses TRBD1 or TRBD2 (10 bases each). Trimming removed 4 bases at V and 5 bases at J, with 26 bases between. Germline V CDR1 and CDR2: SGHAT, FQNNGV. The CDR3 spans 19 residues. CDR3 region: CASSSGTGVLAGVTGELFF. For the CDR3, the DNA is TGTGCCAGCAGCTCCGGGACAGGGGTCCTAGCGGGAGTTACCGGGGAGCTGTTTTTT. The full variable domain, with the rest looked up from reference TRBV11-2 and TRBJ2-2, is EAGVAQSPRYKIIEKRQSVAFWCNPISGHATLYWYQQILGQGPKLLIQFQNNGVVDDSQLPKDRFSAERLKGVDSTLKIQPAKLEDSAVYLCASSSGTGVLAGVTGELFFGEGSRLTVL.

The rearrangement joins TRBV6-1 to TRBJ2-6; 7 nucleotides agree with TRBD1. CDR1 is MNHNS and CDR2 is SASEGT in the germline V gene. The CDR3 sequence is 14 residues long. V trimming: 6 bases; J trimming: 1 base; junction bases outside the gene matches: 0. The CDR3 DNA reads as TGTGCCAGCAGGACAGGGTCTGGGGCCAACGTCCTGACTTTC. It yields the protein CASRTGSGANVLTF.

The V and J genes are TRBV23-1 and TRBJ1-5; 7 bases line up with TRBD1. TRBV23-1 is noted as an ORF with a role that remains uncertain. The CDR3 length is 18 residues. Germline trimming cut 6 bases from V and 0 bases from J; bases unmatched to any gene: 14. CDR3 amino acids: CASSRRDSEPYSNQPQHF. The CDR3 region has the DNA TGCGCCAGCAGCCGCCGGGACAGTGAACCTTATAGCAATCAGCCCCAGCATTTT.

This clonotype appeared many times. The gene calls are TRBV4-2 and TRBJ1-2; no reliable D call. V lost 0 bases and J 8 bases, leaving 10 bases between the germline ends. CDR3 length equals 13 residues. Germline CDR1 LGHNA, CDR2 YNFKEQ. CDR3 in DNA: TGTGCCAGCAGCCAAGATTCTAACGCCGGCTACACCTTC. This gives the protein CASSQDSNAGYTF.